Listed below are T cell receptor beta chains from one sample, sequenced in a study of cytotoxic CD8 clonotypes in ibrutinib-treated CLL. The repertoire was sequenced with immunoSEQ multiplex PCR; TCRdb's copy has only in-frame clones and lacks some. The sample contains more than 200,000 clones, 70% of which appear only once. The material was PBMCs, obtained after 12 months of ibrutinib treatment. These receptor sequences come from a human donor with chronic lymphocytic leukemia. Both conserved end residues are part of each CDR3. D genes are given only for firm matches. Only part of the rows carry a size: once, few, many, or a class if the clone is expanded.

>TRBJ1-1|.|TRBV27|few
CASSFLTSTEAFF
TGTGCCAGCAGTTTTCTCACTTCGACTGAAGCTTTCTTT
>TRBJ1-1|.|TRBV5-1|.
CASSLYPGTEAFF
TGCGCCAGCAGCTTATATCCCGGGACAGAAGCTTTCTTT
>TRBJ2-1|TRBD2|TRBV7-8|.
CASSLRGENNEQFF
TGTGCCAGCAGCCTCCGGGGGGAAAACAATGAGCAGTTCTTC
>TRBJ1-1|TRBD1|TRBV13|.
CASSRGQGARTEAFF
TGTGCCAGCAGCAGGGGACAGGGGGCGAGAACTGAAGCTTTCTTT
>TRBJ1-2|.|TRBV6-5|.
CASSLLRYHNYGYTF
TGTGCCAGCAGCCTACTCCGATACCATAACTATGGCTACACCTTC
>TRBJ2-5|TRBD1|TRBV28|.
CASTLDRGRRETQYF
TGTGCCAGCACCTTAGACAGGGGGCGACGCGAGACCCAGTACTTC
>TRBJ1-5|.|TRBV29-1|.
CSVQQESNQPQHF
TGCAGCGTCCAGCAGGAGAGCAATCAGCCCCAGCATTTT
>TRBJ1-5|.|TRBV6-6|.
CASSYSTGHQPQHF
TGTGCCAGCAGTTACTCGACAGGCCATCAGCCCCAGCATTTT
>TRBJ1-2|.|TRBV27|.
CASSQGHLYGYTF
TGTGCCAGCAGTCAGGGACACCTCTATGGCTACACCTTC
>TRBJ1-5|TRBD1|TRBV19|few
CASSMGDYRGNQPQHF
TGTGCCAGTAGTATGGGTGATTACAGGGGTAATCAGCCCCAGCATTTT
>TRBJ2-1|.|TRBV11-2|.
CASSLTGESSYNEQFF
TGTGCCAGCAGCTTAACAGGTGAAAGCTCCTACAATGAGCAGTTCTTC
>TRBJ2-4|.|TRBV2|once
CASSEGSALLAKNIQYF
TGTGCCAGCAGTGAAGGATCGGCGTTATTAGCCAAAAACATTCAGTACTTC
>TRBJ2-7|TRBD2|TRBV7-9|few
CASRGRGYEQYF
TGTGCCAGCAGGGGGAGGGGATACGAGCAGTACTTC
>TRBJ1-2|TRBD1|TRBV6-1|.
CASSPNNRGLYGYTF
TGTGCCAGCAGCCCTAACAACAGGGGCCTCTATGGCTACACCTTC
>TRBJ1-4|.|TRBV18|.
CASSPPGEKEKLFF
TGTGCCAGCTCACCACCGGGGGAGAAGGAAAAACTGTTTTTT
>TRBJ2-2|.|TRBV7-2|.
CASSLEIGELFF
TGTGCCAGCAGCTTAGAGATCGGGGAGCTGTTTTTT
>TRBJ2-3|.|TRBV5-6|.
CASSRRGTHSTDTQYF
TGTGCCAGCAGCCGACGGGGTACTCACAGCACAGATACGCAGTATTTT
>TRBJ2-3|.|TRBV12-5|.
CASGPLGTDTQYF
TGTGCTAGTGGCCCGTTAGGCACAGATACGCAGTATTTT
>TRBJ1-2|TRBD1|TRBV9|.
CASSVGQGAYYGYTF
TGTGCCAGCAGCGTGGGACAGGGGGCTTACTATGGCTACACCTTC
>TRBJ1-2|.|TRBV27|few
CASSNRTAGYTF
TGTGCCAGCAGTAACCGGACGGCTGGCTACACCTTC